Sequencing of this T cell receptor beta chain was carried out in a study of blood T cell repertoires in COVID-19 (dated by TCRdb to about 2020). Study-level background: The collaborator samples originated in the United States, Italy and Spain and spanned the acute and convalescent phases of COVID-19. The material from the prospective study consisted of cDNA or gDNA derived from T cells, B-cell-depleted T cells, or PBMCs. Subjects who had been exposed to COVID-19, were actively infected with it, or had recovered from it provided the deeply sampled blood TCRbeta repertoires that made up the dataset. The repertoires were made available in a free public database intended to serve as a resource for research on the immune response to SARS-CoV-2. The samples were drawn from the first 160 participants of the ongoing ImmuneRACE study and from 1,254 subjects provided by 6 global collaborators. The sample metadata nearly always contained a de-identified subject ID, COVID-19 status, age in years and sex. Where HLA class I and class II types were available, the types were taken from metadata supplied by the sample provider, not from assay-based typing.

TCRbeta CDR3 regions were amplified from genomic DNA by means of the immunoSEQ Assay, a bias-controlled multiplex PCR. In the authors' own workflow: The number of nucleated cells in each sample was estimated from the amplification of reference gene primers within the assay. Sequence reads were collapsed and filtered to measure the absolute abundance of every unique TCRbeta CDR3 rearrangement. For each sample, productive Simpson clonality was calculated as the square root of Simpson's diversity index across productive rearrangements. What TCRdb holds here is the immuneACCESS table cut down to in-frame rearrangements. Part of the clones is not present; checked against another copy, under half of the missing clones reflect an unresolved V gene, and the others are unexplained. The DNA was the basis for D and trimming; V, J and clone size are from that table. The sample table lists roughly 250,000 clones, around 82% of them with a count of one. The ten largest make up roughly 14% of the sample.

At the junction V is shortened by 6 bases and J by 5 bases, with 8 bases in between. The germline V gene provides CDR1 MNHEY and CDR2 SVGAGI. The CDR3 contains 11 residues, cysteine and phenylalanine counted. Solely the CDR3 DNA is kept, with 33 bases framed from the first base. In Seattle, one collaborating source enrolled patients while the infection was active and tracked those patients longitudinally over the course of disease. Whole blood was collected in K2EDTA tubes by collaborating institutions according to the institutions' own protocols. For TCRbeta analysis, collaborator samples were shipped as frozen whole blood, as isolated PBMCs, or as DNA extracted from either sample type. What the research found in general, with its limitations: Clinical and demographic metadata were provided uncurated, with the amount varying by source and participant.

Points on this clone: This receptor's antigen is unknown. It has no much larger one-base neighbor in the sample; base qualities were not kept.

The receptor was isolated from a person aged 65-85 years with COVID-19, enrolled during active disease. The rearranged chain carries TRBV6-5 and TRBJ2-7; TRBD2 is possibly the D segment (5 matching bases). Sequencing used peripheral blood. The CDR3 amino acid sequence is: CASRTGDEQYF. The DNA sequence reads TGTGCCAGCAGGACCGGGGACGAGCAGTACTTC.